The rows below give T cell receptor beta chains drawn from one sample of a study of blood T cell repertoires in COVID-19. Libraries were prepared by immunoSEQ multiplex PCR; TCRdb keeps only in-frame clonotypes and omits some of them. The repertoire holds roughly 99,000 clones, with 75% to 95% as singletons. Sequencing was carried out using peripheral blood. These TCRs come from a woman in her 30s with acute or convalescent COVID-19. CDR3s include the opening cysteine and the closing phenylalanine or tryptophan. Fields, in order: clone size, V gene, D gene, J gene, CDR3 protein, CDR3 DNA. The D gene is left open where the match is weak. A row's size may be missing; if present it is once, few, many or a size class.

>few|TRBV24-1|TRBD1|TRBJ2-5
CATSNSPDRVGETQYF
TGTGCCACCAGTAATAGCCCGGACAGGGTGGGGGAGACCCAGTACTTC
>.|TRBV27|.|TRBJ1-2
CASSFNVRSGYTF
TGTGCCAGCAGTTTTAACGTGAGGAGTGGCTACACCTTC
>.|TRBV30|.|TRBJ1-6
CAWSVQGNSPLHF
TGTGCCTGGAGTGTACAGGGAAATTCACCCCTCCACTTT
>.|TRBV2|TRBD1|TRBJ1-2
CASSRRAGGSYYGYTF
TGTGCCAGCAGTCGACGTGCAGGGGGTTCCTACTATGGCTACACCTTC
>once|TRBV11-3|.|TRBJ2-7
CASSPVSLSYEQYF
TGTGCCAGCAGCCCCGTATCCCTCTCCTACGAGCAGTACTTC
>.|TRBV11-3|.|TRBJ2-2
CASSFQGHGELFF
TGTGCCAGCAGCTTCCAGGGTCACGGGGAGCTGTTTTTT
>.|TRBV11-2|.|TRBJ1-5
CASSLVRVRQPQHF
TGTGCCAGCAGCTTAGTGAGGGTTCGACAGCCCCAGCATTTT
>.|TRBV27|.|TRBJ2-1
CASSIAGGGASNEQFF
TGTGCCAGCAGTATTGCAGGTGGGGGCGCTAGCAATGAGCAGTTCTTC
>once|TRBV28|TRBD2|TRBJ2-5
CASRSGTSGLETQYF
TGTGCCAGCAGATCCGGGACTAGCGGGTTGGAGACCCAGTACTTC
>.|TRBV6-1|.|TRBJ1-2
CASSERSGPYGYTF
TGTGCCAGCAGTGAAAGGTCAGGGCCCTATGGCTACACCTTC